This record covers a single TCR beta chain. Its antigen is not identified. This entry is derived from a study of T cell responses to AZD1222 COVID-19 vaccine. Study-level findings and limits: None of the repertoires were sampled until the peak T cell response had passed. Reportedly, nearly half the spike-specific TCRs target unmutated variant regions.

CDR1 and CDR2 from the germline V gene are SGHRS and YFSETQ. There are 18 residues in the CDR3. Unmatched junction bases numbered 12, after V lost 4 bases and J lost 4 bases. The table came from immunoSEQ multiplex PCR; TCRdb's copy has only in-frame clones and leaves some out. The sample carries about 97,000 clones, approximately 90% recorded once. The source of this sequence is an adult in good health. The sample consisted of peripheral blood, taken on day 0 of AZD1222 vaccination. The V and J genes are TRBV5-1 and TRBJ2-1; 12 nucleotides line up with TRBD2. Here the CDR3 DNA reads TGCGCCAGCAGCGCAACTAGCGGGGGGCCTAGCGATTACAATGAGCAGTTCTTC. This sequence encodes CASSATSGGPSDYNEQFF.